This passage covers 17 T cell receptor beta chains from one sample sequenced in a study of glioma-infiltrating T cells (dated by TCRdb to the mid-2010s). Sequenced using an Illumina MiSeq. The iRepertoire nested amplicon-rescue multiplex PCR (arm-PCR) platform was used to amplify TCR alpha and beta CDR3 regions from RNA. TCRdb reprocessed the public reads (quality trimming at Q25 with fastp, clone calling with MiXCR) and kept in-frame beta chains. A single entry per CDR3 protein holds the most common genes and DNA from its merged rows. This sample comprises approximately 120,000 distinct CDR3 sequences, less than 30% of them detected only once. About a third of the sample comes from the top ten. The sequencing sample was made of glioma tissue, nonneoplastic brain tissue, or PBMCs (not recorded which). These receptors came from a human donor with low-grade glioma or glioblastoma, undergoing nonglioma brain surgery, or in good health (not recorded which).

This clonotype was counted ten times or more. The chain combines TRBV9 with TRBJ1-1; D remains unclear. V gave up 0 bases and J gave up 4 bases, with 7 bases separating them. CDR1 and CDR2 (germline): SGDLS, YYNGEE. The CDR3 contains 13 residues. CDR3 protein: CASSVGSATEAFF. CDR3 DNA sequence: TGTGCCAGCAGCGTAGGCAGCGCCACTGAAGCTTTCTTT. Variable domain in full (rest from reference TRBV9 and TRBJ1-1): DSGVTQTPKHLITATGQRVTLRCSPRSGDLSVYWYQQSLDQGLQFLIQYYNGEERAKGNILERFSAQQFPDLHSELNLSSLELGDSALYFCASSVGSATEAFFGQGTRLTVV.

This clonotype was found many times. The rearrangement links TRBV6-2 or TRBV6-3 to TRBJ2-1; 14 bases agree with TRBD2. The V gene end was trimmed by 2 bases and the J gene end by 0 bases; junction bases not matched to a gene: 0. Looked up from germline, CDR1 is MNHEY and CDR2 is SVGEGT. The CDR3 is 17 amino acids. In nucleotides, the CDR3 is TGTGCCAGCAGTTACGGGACTAGCGGGGGCTCCTACAATGAGCAGTTCTTC. Amino acids: CASSYGTSGGSYNEQFF.

The sample holds many counts of this clonotype. J is TRBJ2-1 and V is TRBV6-6, with a possible D match to TRBD1 (6 bases). The CDR3 is made up of 15 amino acids. The V end lost 0 bases, the J end lost 5 bases, and 11 bases lay between the germline ends. Germline V gene lookup returns CDR1 MNHNY and CDR2 SVGAGI (reference sequence). CDR3 sequence: CASSYSRTAHNEQFF. The CDR3 region has the DNA TGTGCCAGCAGTTACTCCCGGACAGCCCACAATGAGCAGTTCTTC.

This clonotype was picked up many times. The chain combines TRBV28 with TRBJ2-1, with D unresolved. Germline V gene data show CDR1 as MDHEN and CDR2 as SYDVKM. The CDR3 totals 12 residues. Trimming took off 10 bases at V and 3 bases at J, with 10 bases between the two ends. CDR3 bases: TGTGCCATCTTCGACCGCTACAATGAGCAGTTCTTC. Encoded protein: CAIFDRYNEQFF.

About this clonotype: This clone may be a read error of a much larger clone one base away. The chain couples TRBV7-2 to TRBJ2-7; D may be TRBD1 (6 bases). The CDR3 consists of 13 residues. Germline V gene lookup returns CDR1 SGHTA and CDR2 FQGNSA. The V gene lost 7 bases and the J gene lost 3 bases, with 13 bases spanning the gap. CDR3 DNA sequence: TGTGCCAGCATCTCTGGACAGCTCTACGAGCAGTACTTC. Protein product: CASISGQLYEQYF.

This clonotype was observed at least ten times. The rearrangement joins TRBV6-2 or TRBV6-3 to TRBJ2-7; D is perhaps TRBD1 (5 bases). This CDR3 comprises 14 residues. With 11 bases removed from V and 2 bases from J, the gap between germline ends came to 19 bases. Germline CDR1 MNHEY, CDR2 SVGEGT. CDR3: CAVSLLRGAYEQYF. DNA of the CDR3: TGTGCCGTCTCCCTTCTTAGGGGCGCCTACGAGCAGTACTTC.

This clonotype showed up many times. This chain joins TRBV6-1 and TRBJ2-1, with 7 bases that match TRBD2. The V segment lost 6 bases and the J segment 7 bases; nucleotides outside the gene matches: 21. Germline V gene data show CDR1 as MNHNS and CDR2 as SASEGT. The CDR3 sequence is 18 residues long. The CDR3: CASRRTGSASGNLNEQFF. The CDR3 DNA is TGTGCCAGCAGAAGGACCGGTTCGGCTAGCGGAAACTTGAATGAGCAGTTCTTC.

This clonotype was seen many times. This chain connects TRBV27 to TRBJ2-3, with D tentatively TRBD1 (6 bases). CDR1 is MNHEY, CDR2 SMNVEV, per germline (reference sequence). This CDR3 spans 16 amino acids. The V and J ends lost 4 bases and 0 bases respectively, with 14 bases between them. The CDR3 region has the DNA TGTGCCAGCAGTTCGGCCGGGACACCTAGCACAGATACGCAGTATTTT. Protein product: CASSSAGTPSTDTQYF.

This clonotype was counted a single time. The J gene is TRBJ2-1, the V gene TRBV6-6; D possibly corresponds to TRBD1 (5 bases). Germline V lookup: CDR1 MNHNY, CDR2 SVGAGI (reference sequence). V was shortened by 2 bases and J by 8 bases, with 13 bases between the two germline ends. This CDR3 has 14 amino acids. The CDR3 region has the DNA TGTGCCAGCAGTTACAGGGGTGTTGGCTATGAGCAGTTCTTC. Translated: CASSYRGVGYEQFF.

As regards this clonotype: Compared with germline, one end of the junction differs, possibly owing to a read error. The chain uses TRBV6-6 and TRBJ1-1, with D possibly matching TRBD1 (6 bases). CDR3 length: 15 amino acids. CDR1 MNHNY and CDR2 SVGAGI come from the germline V gene (reference sequence). CDR3 DNA: TGTGCCAGAAGTTACGGGGGCAGCATAAACACTGAAGCTTTCTTT. Translating gives CARSYGGSINTEAFF.

At least ten counts were recorded for this clonotype. V is TRBV6-1 and J is TRBJ2-1; D is possibly TRBD2 (5 bases). This CDR3 is built from 16 residues. Per the germline V gene, CDR1 is MNHNS and CDR2 is SASEGT. Trimming left V 5 bases short and J 2 bases short, with 16 bases between. In DNA, the CDR3 is TGTGCCAGCAGTTTATGGTCCCACGGGACCTACAATGAGCAGTTCTTC. This encodes CASSLWSHGTYNEQFF.

CDR3 residues: CSAFNRVLAQPQHF. CDR3 sequence (DNA): TGCAGTGCTTTTAACAGGGTATTGGCCCAGCCCCAGCATTTT. This chain uses TRBV20-1 with TRBJ1-5; D may be TRBD1 (6 bases). Germline-derived CDR1 and CDR2 are DFQATT and SNEGSKA (reference sequence). V shed 5 bases and J shed 7 bases, with 18 bases lying between them. This CDR3 is built from 14 residues.

This clonotype has a count of ten or more. The V gene is TRBV29-1, the J gene TRBJ1-1, with D perhaps TRBD1 (5 bases). Trimming took 6 bases from V and 2 from J, leaving 16 bases between them. This CDR3 has 14 amino acids. CDR1 and CDR2 from the germline V gene are SQVTM and ANQGSEA. The CDR3 nucleotides read TGCAGCGTGGGATCCCAGGGAATCAACACTGAAGCTTTCTTT. Protein: CSVGSQGINTEAFF.

A word on this clonotype: A read error may explain this, as a much larger clone is one base away. The chain carries TRBV3-1 and TRBJ2-7, with TRBD2 as a possible D gene (6 bases). Germline CDR1 reads LGHDT; CDR2 reads YNNKEL (reference sequence). Trimming took off 2 bases at V and 3 bases at J, with 23 bases between the two ends. The CDR3 extends over 18 amino acids. CDR3 protein: CASSQPWNRGTTFYEQYF. The CDR3 nucleotides are TGTGCCAGCAGCCAACCGTGGAATCGCGGGACCACCTTCTACGAGCAGTACTTC.

In its sample, this clonotype was seen many times. The chain couples TRBV15 to TRBJ2-6; TRBD2 is a possible D gene (6 bases). With 1 base removed from V and 0 bases from J, the gap between germline ends came to 10 bases. Per the germline V gene, CDR1 is LNHNV and CDR2 is YYDKDF (reference sequence). The CDR3 spans 17 residues. The CDR3, as DNA: TGTGCCACCAGCAGAGGGACTACCCTCTCTGGGGCCAACGTCCTGACTTTC. Its translation is CATSRGTTLSGANVLTF.

This sequence joins TRBV7-9 and TRBJ1-1; perhaps TRBD1 as D (6 bases). Germline assignment: CDR1 SEHNR and CDR2 FQNEAQ (reference sequence). Trimming left V 5 bases short and J 5 bases short, with 21 bases between. The CDR3 has 16 residues. The CDR3 nucleotides read TGTGCCAGCAGCCGGGTGGGATCTACAGGGAATACTGAAGCTTTCTTT. This codes for CASSRVGSTGNTEAFF.

V usage is TRBV5-1 and J usage is TRBJ2-5; no firm D call. Germline values: CDR1 SGHRS, CDR2 YFSETQ. The CDR3 totals 13 residues. CDR3 sequence reads: CVSSTGFQETQYF. CDR3 nucleotide sequence: TGCGTTAGCAGCACCGGATTCCAAGAGACCCAGTACTTC.